Presented here are 24 T cell receptor beta chains from one specimen sequenced in a study of human T cells and chemical hapten exposure (dated by TCRdb to the early 2020s). Libraries were prepared through RACE. Sequenced on a NextSeq 500. TCRdb passed the public sequencing reads through fastp at Q25 and MiXCR, retaining productive beta sequences. Rows with one shared CDR3 protein collapse into an entry with the most common genes and DNA. This sample comprises around 300,000 distinct CDR3 sequences, around 7.3% of them detected only once. The top ten hold roughly 1.2% of the sample. Read against the paper, the sample's time point label means: pre-sensitization, week 0. In light of the paper, this sample's treatment or condition label describes: therapeutic diphenylcyclopropenone sensitization with weekly scalp DPC. The material was whole blood, obtained in connection with sensitization to the hapten diphenylcyclopropenone (DPC). The receptors come from a man between 18 and 29 years old with alopecia areata. Some clones in this sample may be carry-over from other donors' samples.

This clonotype appeared many times. The gene calls are TRBV4-1 and TRBJ1-5; TRBD1 matches at 10 bases. The CDR3 has 14 residues. V was clipped by 7 bases and J by 7 bases; unmatched bases: 7. Germline CDR1 and CDR2: MGHRA and YSYEKL. The CDR3 sequence is CASKRQGAGQPQHF. The CDR3 DNA is TGCGCCAGCAAAAGACAGGGGGCCGGGCAGCCCCAGCATTTT.

This rearrangement joins TRBV4-1 to TRBJ1-5; D gene uncertain. CDR1 MGHRA and CDR2 YSYEKL come from the germline V gene. CDR3 length: 15 residues. V was clipped by 1 base and J by 3 bases, with 10 bases between them. The DNA for the CDR3 is TGCGCCAGCAGCCAAGGGTACCAGCCCAATCAGCCCCAGCATTTT. This translates into CASSQGYQPNQPQHF.

This clonotype was detected a few times. The chain employs TRBV29-1 and TRBJ2-5, with D perhaps TRBD1 (6 bases). This CDR3 has 12 amino acids. Germline V gene sequence: CDR1 SQVTM, CDR2 ANQGSEA. Trimming took off 8 bases at V and 5 bases at J, with 15 bases between the two ends. Here the CDR3 reads CSYKWGPETQYF. CDR3 DNA sequence: TGCAGCTATAAGTGGGGGCCGGAGACCCAGTACTTC. The full variable domain, with the rest looked up from reference TRBV29-1 and TRBJ2-5, is SAVISQKPSRDICQRGTSLTIQCQVDSQVTMMFWYRQQPGQSLTLIATANQGSEATYESGFVIDKFPISRPNLTFSTLTVSNMSPEDSSIYLCSYKWGPETQYFGPGTRLLVL.

This chain connects TRBV24-1 to TRBJ2-7; D remains unclear. The CDR3 loop spans 12 amino acids. The germline V gene encodes CDR1 KGHDR and CDR2 SFDVKD. Trimming removed 11 bases from V and 3 bases from J, with 13 bases in between. CDR3 sequence reads: CANTRRFYEQYV. CDR3 sequence (DNA): TGTGCCAACACCCGCAGGTTCTACGAGCAGTACGTC.

V gene TRBV9 combines with J gene TRBJ1-2; tentative D call: TRBD1 (5 bases). V was trimmed by 4 bases and J by 1 base, leaving 11 bases between them. Germline V gene data show CDR1 as SGDLS and CDR2 as YYNGEE. This CDR3 comprises 14 residues. The CDR3 here is CASSPNRYNYGYTF. CDR3 nucleotides: TGTGCCAGCAGCCCAAACAGGTATAACTATGGCTACACCTTC. Supplemented by reference TRBV9 and TRBJ1-2, the full variable domain reads DSGVTQTPKHLITATGQRVTLRCSPRSGDLSVYWYQQSLDQGLQFLIQYYNGEERAKGNILERFSAQQFPDLHSELNLSSLELGDSALYFCASSPNRYNYGYTFGSGTRLTVV.

There are a few counts of this clonotype. CDR3 protein: CASSQGEGPYEQYF. For the CDR3, the DNA is TGCGCCAGCAGCCAAGGTGAAGGGCCCTACGAGCAGTACTTC. The genes are TRBV4-1 and TRBJ2-7; D is unclear. CDR3 length: 14 residues. Germline loops: CDR1 MGHRA, CDR2 YSYEKL. V was cut by 1 base and J by 2 bases, with 9 bases left in between.

The CDR3 DNA reads as TGCAGCGTTGAAGAGAGAGCAAGGACACCCGCCTACAATGAGCAGTTCTTC. This gives the protein CSVEERARTPAYNEQFF. The V call is TRBV29-1, the J call TRBJ2-1, with D possibly being TRBD1 (5 bases). Germline V gene sequence: CDR1 SQVTM, CDR2 ANQGSEA. Trimming stripped 0 bases from V and 2 bases from J, with 17 bases between. The CDR3 has 17 amino acids.

The gene calls are TRBV28 and TRBJ2-7, with D perhaps TRBD1 (5 bases). The CDR3 length is 11 residues. CDR1 and CDR2 (germline): MDHEN, SYDVKM. The V end was cut by 4 bases, the J end by 7 bases, with 8 bases between. The CDR3 DNA reads as TGTGCCAGCAGTTCGTGGACAGAGCAGTACTTC. Its protein is CASSSWTEQYF.

This sequence joins TRBV29-1 and TRBJ2-7, with TRBD1 identical over 7 bases. The CDR3 contains 13 residues. The germline gives CDR1 SQVTM, CDR2 ANQGSEA. Trimming cost V 3 bases and J 0 bases; bases outside gene matches: 2. The CDR3 loop reads CSVDGDSSYEQYF. The DNA for the CDR3 is TGCAGCGTTGATGGGGACAGCTCCTACGAGCAGTACTTC.

This clonotype was recorded many times. This chain links TRBV7-2 with TRBJ1-1; D remains ambiguous. V was cut by 3 bases and J by 6 bases, with 8 bases left in between. The CDR3 is made up of 12 amino acids. The germline CDR1 and CDR2 sequences are SGHTA and FQGNSA. This chain's CDR3 is CASSFLWAEAFF. The CDR3, as DNA: TGTGCCAGCAGCTTCTTGTGGGCTGAAGCTTTCTTT.

This clonotype was counted a few times. The chain uses TRBV6-1 and TRBJ1-6, with TRBD1 identical over 8 bases. The CDR3 runs to 15 residues. The V segment lost 2 bases and the J segment 7 bases; nucleotides outside the gene matches: 4. Germline CDR1 is MNHNS and CDR2 is SASEGT. The CDR3 nucleotides are TGTGCCAGCAGTGAACCGGGACAGGCCAATTCACCCCTCCACTTT. It is translated as CASSEPGQANSPLHF.

This clonotype was counted a few times. The V gene is TRBV7-2, the J gene TRBJ1-1; 8 bases agree with TRBD1. V gave up 5 bases and J gave up 2 bases; unmatched junction bases: 7. The CDR3 totals 15 residues. From germline, CDR1 is SGHTA and CDR2 FQGNSA. CDR3 protein: CASSQQGESNTEAFF. The CDR3 coding sequence is TGTGCCAGCAGCCAACAGGGGGAGAGTAACACTGAAGCTTTCTTT.

The rearrangement joins TRBV4-3 to TRBJ1-1, with D hard to call. Trimming shortened V by 2 bases and J by 5 bases, and 9 bases separated the two germline ends. Germline assignment: CDR1 LGHNA and CDR2 YSLEER. The CDR3 length is 13 residues. CDR3 DNA sequence: TGCGCCAGCAGCCAACAGCGAATTACTGAAGCTTTCTTT. Protein sequence: CASSQQRITEAFF.

This clonotype was counted between two and nine times. The chain couples TRBV20-1 to TRBJ1-4, with D unclear. Germline V CDR1 and CDR2: DFQATT, SNEGSKA (reference sequence). Trimming shortened V by 2 bases and J by 0 bases, and 10 bases separated the two germline ends. CDR3 size: 15 residues. The CDR3 here is CSARTTGTTNEKLFF. CDR3 coding DNA: TGCAGTGCTAGAACCACGGGGACAACTAATGAAAAACTGTTTTTT.

This clonotype was seen at least ten times. The chain links TRBV28 to TRBJ1-2; 8 bases line up with TRBD1. CDR1 and CDR2 (germline): MDHEN, SYDVKM. With V trimmed by 5 bases and J by 4 bases, 9 bases remained unmatched. CDR3 length: 15 residues. This CDR3 reads CASSTHRGNGYGYTF. CDR3 DNA: TGTGCCAGCAGTACCCACAGGGGGAACGGCTATGGCTACACCTTC.

The CDR3 coding sequence is TGTGCCAGCAGCTTAAGTTTTGGGAGTTATGGCTACACCTTC. Amino acids: CASSLSFGSYGYTF. This chain links TRBV11-2 with TRBJ1-2; no definite D call. With 2 bases removed from V and 5 bases from J, the gap between germline ends came to 12 bases. Germline lookup yields CDR1 SGHAT and CDR2 FQNNGV. CDR3 length equals 14 residues. Variable domain in full (rest from reference TRBV11-2 and TRBJ1-2): EAGVAQSPRYKIIEKRQSVAFWCNPISGHATLYWYQQILGQGPKLLIQFQNNGVVDDSQLPKDRFSAERLKGVDSTLKIQPAKLEDSAVYLCASSLSFGSYGYTFGSGTRLTVV.

This clonotype was seen more than once but under ten times. The chain is built from TRBV6-5 and TRBJ2-7; 8 positions match TRBD1. V lost 6 bases to trimming and J lost 5 bases; unmatched junction nucleotides: 15. Germline assignment: CDR1 MNHEY and CDR2 SVGAGI. This CDR3 has 16 residues. This CDR3 reads CASSKPPRTGKDEQYF. DNA for the CDR3: TGTGCCAGCAGCAAACCCCCCCGGACAGGGAAGGACGAGCAGTACTTC.

The chain recombines TRBV15 with TRBJ2-1; no clear D. Germline CDR1 and CDR2: LNHNV and YYDKDF (reference sequence). V gave up 2 bases and J gave up 9 bases, with 8 bases separating them. The CDR3 totals 12 residues. CDR3 nucleotides: TGTGCCACCAGCAGATTTACGGGTGAGCAGTTCTTC. It specifies CATSRFTGEQFF.

This chain links TRBV7-2 with TRBJ1-5; TRBD1 might be the D (5 bases). V shed 5 bases and J shed 0 bases, with 17 bases lying between them. Germline CDR1 SGHTA, CDR2 FQGNSA. The CDR3 loop spans 17 amino acids. CDR3 nucleotide sequence: TGTGCCAGCAGCGCCGGAGCGGGGCTCCCTAGCAATCAGCCCCAGCATTTT. This gives the protein CASSAGAGLPSNQPQHF.

This clonotype was detected only a few times. This chain connects TRBV20-1 to TRBJ2-3; 7 nucleotides match TRBD1. The CDR3 totals 14 residues. V lost 7 bases, J lost 1 base, and 8 bases stayed unmatched. Germline CDR1 reads DFQATT; CDR2 reads SNEGSKA (reference sequence). CDR3 DNA sequence: TGCAGTGTCGCGACAGGGCTAGGCACAGATACGCAGTATTTT. Encoded protein: CSVATGLGTDTQYF.

This clonotype was seen repeatedly, ten times or more. The CDR3 reads CASSKQGETQYF. The CDR3 nucleotides read TGCGCCAGCAGCAAGCAGGGGGAGACCCAGTACTTC. V usage is TRBV5-1 and J usage is TRBJ2-5; possible D gene TRBD1, 6 bases. V shed 4 bases and J shed 5 bases, with 9 bases lying between them. Germline-derived CDR1 and CDR2 are SGHRS and YFSETQ. The CDR3 loop spans 12 amino acids.

The CDR3 nucleotides read TGCGCCAGCAGCCAATACCGGGACAGGGTACAGCAGCCCCAGCATTTT. This gives the protein CASSQYRDRVQQPQHF. This sequence joins TRBV4-1 and TRBJ1-5; TRBD1 aligns across 9 bases. In germline, CDR1 is MGHRA, CDR2 YSYEKL. The trim removed 2 bases at V and 7 bases at J, leaving 9 bases unmatched. The CDR3 runs to 16 residues.

This clonotype was seen more than once but under ten times. The chain carries TRBV10-1 and TRBJ1-2, with 7 bases matching TRBD1. The V segment lost 8 bases and the J segment 6 bases; nucleotides outside the gene matches: 18. The length of the CDR3 is 16 residues. CDR1 is WNHNN and CDR2 is SYGVQD in the germline V gene (reference sequence). CDR3 region: CASDAEYRQGPHGYTF. CDR3 coding DNA: TGCGCCAGCGATGCTGAGTACCGACAGGGTCCCCATGGCTACACCTTC.

The chain couples TRBV12-3 or TRBV12-4 to TRBJ1-2, with D unresolved. Between the trimmed V and J ends, which lost 1 base and 4 bases, there was a span of 10 bases. CDR3 length: 14 amino acids. The CDR3 nucleotides are TGTGCCAGCAGTTTAGGGGTTTCGACCTATGGCTACACCTTC. Its protein is CASSLGVSTYGYTF.